This TCR beta chain appears in the sequencing data of a study of cytomegalovirus exposure and HLA in healthy donors. Regarding the study as a whole: Among the CMV-associated chains, three were confirmed in vitro as specific for CMV antigens. Among TCR sequences, most were rare, though some public TCRs appeared in many donors. There were several of the most significant clusters that appeared linked to common viral pathogens in a later analysis.

Concerning this clone itself: Its antigen is unidentified.

Researchers ran the PCR with 60 Vbeta and 13 Jbeta primers. This table comes from immunoSEQ multiplex PCR, and its TCRdb copy is limited to in-frame clones, with some not included. This sample carries 140,000 or so clones, 80% of them seen once, and the ten largest clones take 1.2%. V shed 3 bases and J 0 bases; nucleotides not matched to a gene: 7. The length of the CDR3 is 16 residues. Germline V CDR1 and CDR2: MDHEN, SYDVKM. The sample consisted of PBMCs. The V call is TRBV28, the J call TRBJ2-7; 8 positions agree with TRBD1. This TCR was recovered from a female donor in good health and CMV-seronegative. CDR3 amino acids: CASSFRFTGGSYEQYF. DNA of the CDR3: TGTGCCAGCAGTTTCCGGTTTACAGGGGGCTCCTACGAGCAGTACTTC. The complete variable domain, with remaining parts taken from reference TRBV28 and TRBJ2-7, reads DVKVTQSSRYLVKRTGEKVFLECVQDMDHENMFWYRQDPGLGLRLIYFSYDVKMKEKGDIPEGYSVSREKKERFSLILESASTNQTSMYLCASSFRFTGGSYEQYFGPGTRLTVT.